These 15 T cell receptor beta chains share one sample of origin, sequenced in a study of graft-versus-host responses after intestinal transplantation. Assay used: immunoSEQ multiplex PCR; TCRdb lists only in-frame clones, some missing. This table holds roughly 12,000 clones, about four fifths found once. The specimen was PBMCs, collected around 130 days after transplant. The receptors derive from a human patient who received an intestinal transplant, so some T cells may come from the graft donor.

The gene calls are TRBV15 and TRBJ2-7, with D hard to call. Trimming stripped 5 bases from V and 1 base from J, with 15 bases between. CDR1 is LNHNV, CDR2 YYDKDF, per germline (reference sequence). The CDR3 runs 15 residues. This CDR3 reads CATSSSRGRSYEQYF. The DNA of the CDR3 is TGTGCCACCAGCTCCTCCAGAGGCAGATCCTACGAGCAGTACTTC.

This clone was counted only a few times. The chain uses TRBV4-2 and TRBJ2-1; D may correspond to TRBD1 or TRBD2 (6 bases each). The CDR3 consists of 19 residues. Trimming pared 0 bases from V and 4 bases from J, leaving 22 bases between. From germline, CDR1 is LGHNA and CDR2 YNFKEQ. CDR3 amino acids: CASSQDLMILWGAYNEQFF. CDR3 DNA sequence: TGTGCCAGCAGCCAAGATCTGATGATTCTTTGGGGGGCGTACAATGAGCAGTTCTTC.

This clone is a singleton in its sample. The V call is TRBV13, the J call TRBJ2-7; D possibly uses TRBD1 or TRBD2 (6 bases each). V dropped 2 bases and J dropped 0 bases, with 14 bases sitting between them. CDR1 and CDR2 (germline): PRHDT, FYEKMQ (reference sequence). The CDR3 contains 16 residues. The CDR3 reads CASSLRGLASSYEQYF. Here the CDR3 DNA reads TGTGCCAGCAGCTTACGGGGGCTAGCGAGCTCCTACGAGCAGTACTTC.

The chain uses TRBV6-6 and TRBJ2-7; TRBD1 matches 7 bases. V was pared by 8 bases and J by 5 bases, with 15 bases of the junction left unmatched. The CDR3 loop spans 15 amino acids. Germline loops: CDR1 MNHNY, CDR2 SVGAGI (reference sequence). The DNA for the CDR3 is TGTGCCAGCTCACCCACCCCAGGGGGTCAGCACGAGCAGTACTTC. The encoded protein is CASSPTPGGQHEQYF.

The CDR3 coding sequence is TGTGCCAGCCTAGGACTAGCGGGGGGCTACGAGCAGTACTTC. Amino acids: CASLGLAGGYEQYF. The chain employs TRBV2 and TRBJ2-7; 14 bases agree with TRBD2. V shed 8 bases and J 3 bases; nucleotides not matched to a gene: 3. There are 14 residues in the CDR3. CDR1 is SNHLY and CDR2 is FYNNEI in the germline V gene.

The chain is built from TRBV7-9 and TRBJ1-1, with TRBD1 identical over 7 bases. The germline gives CDR1 SEHNR, CDR2 FQNEAQ (reference sequence). This CDR3 region has 13 residues. Trimming cost V 6 bases and J 5 bases; bases outside gene matches: 6. The CDR3 is CASRDTGVTEAFF. The CDR3 nucleotides are TGTGCCAGCAGAGATACAGGGGTAACTGAAGCTTTCTTT.

This chain connects TRBV29-1 to TRBJ2-2, with unresolved D. The ends were cut back, 2 bases at V and 5 bases at J, with 12 bases in the middle. CDR1 and CDR2 from the germline V gene are SQVTM and ANQGSEA. The CDR3 has 14 amino acids. In DNA, the CDR3 is TGCAGCGTTGAAACCCCCACCGCGACCGGGGAGCTGTTTTTT. Residues: CSVETPTATGELFF.

The CDR3 loop is CASSYSAGLSYEQYF. CDR3 sequence (DNA): TGTGCCAGCAGTTACTCCGCGGGCCTATCCTACGAGCAGTACTTC. The J gene is TRBJ2-7, the V gene TRBV6-5, with a tentative D call TRBD2 (5 bases). The length of the CDR3 is 15 residues. V shed 0 bases and J shed 1 base, with 10 bases lying between them. Germline lookup yields CDR1 MNHEY and CDR2 SVGAGI.

The chain joins TRBV28 to TRBJ2-4; D tentatively fits TRBD1 or TRBD2 (6 bases each). Trimming shortened V by 6 bases and J by 7 bases, and 7 bases separated the two germline ends. The CDR3 is 11 residues long. Germline CDR1 and CDR2: MDHEN and SYDVKM. CDR3 DNA: TGTGCCAGCAGAGGGGGGAACATTCAGTACTTC. Protein: CASRGGNIQYF.

The rearrangement joins TRBV10-1 to TRBJ1-6; tentatively, D is TRBD1 (6 bases). CDR3 size: 15 residues. Between the trimmed V and J ends, which lost 0 bases and 10 bases, there was a span of 13 bases. CDR1 is WNHNN, CDR2 SYGVQD, per germline (reference sequence). The DNA of the CDR3 is TGCGCCAGCAGTGAGTCGAAAGGGGGGTACTCACCCCTCCACTTT. This gives the protein CASSESKGGYSPLHF.

The chain carries TRBV9 and TRBJ2-7; 9 nucleotides line up with TRBD1. CDR1 and CDR2 (germline): SGDLS, YYNGEE. The CDR3 runs 16 residues. The V and J ends lost 1 base and 1 base, in that order; junction bases with no gene match: 6. CDR3 DNA: TGTGCCAGCAGCGTATCCGGGACAGGGATTTCCTACGAGCAGTACTTC. Protein sequence: CASSVSGTGISYEQYF.

V is TRBV6-8 and J is TRBJ1-1; the D is unclear. V was shortened by 8 bases and J by 8 bases, with 24 bases between the two germline ends. This CDR3 is 15 amino acids long. Looked up from germline, CDR1 is MNHGY and CDR2 is SAAAGT. This CDR3 reads CASWTRGLDLSEAFF. As DNA, the CDR3 is TGTGCCAGCTGGACCCGGGGTCTGGATCTATCCGAAGCTTTCTTT.

The CDR3 region has the DNA TGTGCCAGCAGCTTAGTTAGGACTGGAACCTACAATGAGCAGTTCTTC. Translation: CASSLVRTGTYNEQFF. The gene calls are TRBV7-3 and TRBJ2-1; the D gene is possibly TRBD2 (5 bases). Germline assignment: CDR1 SGHTA and CDR2 FQGTGA. V shed 2 bases and J shed 2 bases, with 13 bases lying between them. The CDR3 extends over 16 amino acids. The full variable domain, its missing parts supplied by reference TRBV7-3 and TRBJ2-1, is GAGVSQTPSNKVTEKGKYVELRCDPISGHTALYWYRQSLGQGPEFLIYFQGTGAADDSGLPNDRFFAVRPEGSVSTLKIQRTERGDSAVYLCASSLVRTGTYNEQFFGPGTRLTVL.

The CDR3 sequence is CASSLSWGNGNEQFF. CDR3 DNA sequence: TGTGCCAGCAGTTTATCGTGGGGGAATGGGAATGAGCAGTTCTTC. The genes are TRBV27 and TRBJ2-1; D assignment may be TRBD1 or TRBD2 (5 bases each). CDR3 size: 15 residues. Between the trimmed V and J ends, which lost 0 bases and 7 bases, there was a span of 13 bases. CDR1 and CDR2 from the germline V gene are MNHEY and SMNVEV (reference sequence).

By its share, this clone is medium-sized. The J gene is TRBJ1-5, the V gene TRBV6-4; D may be TRBD1 (5 bases). CDR1 and CDR2 (germline): MRHNA, SNTAGT. Trimming left V 0 bases short and J 0 bases short, with 12 bases between. The CDR3 contains 17 residues. The chain's CDR3 is CASSDSGALNSNQPQHF. CDR3 bases: TGTGCCAGCAGTGACTCAGGGGCTCTTAATAGCAATCAGCCCCAGCATTTT.